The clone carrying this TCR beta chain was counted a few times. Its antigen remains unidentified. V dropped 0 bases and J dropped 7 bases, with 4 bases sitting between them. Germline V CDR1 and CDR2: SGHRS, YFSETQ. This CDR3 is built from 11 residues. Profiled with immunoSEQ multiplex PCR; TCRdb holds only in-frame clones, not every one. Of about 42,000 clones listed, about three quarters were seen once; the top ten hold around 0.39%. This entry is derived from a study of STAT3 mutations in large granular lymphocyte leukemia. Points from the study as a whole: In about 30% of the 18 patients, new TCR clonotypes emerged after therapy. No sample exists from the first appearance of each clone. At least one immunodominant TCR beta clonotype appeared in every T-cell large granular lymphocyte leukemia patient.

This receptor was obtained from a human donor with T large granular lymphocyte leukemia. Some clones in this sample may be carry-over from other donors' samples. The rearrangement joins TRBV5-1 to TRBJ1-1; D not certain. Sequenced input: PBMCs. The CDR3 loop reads CASSLGSEAFF. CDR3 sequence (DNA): TGCGCCAGCAGCTTGGGCAGTGAAGCTTTCTTT.